These 22 T cell receptor beta chains were all obtained from the same sample, sequenced in a study of early T cells in non-severe SARS-CoV-2 infection. From the 5' RACE reads, TCRdb called clonotypes with MiXCR, one entry per CDR3 protein. The table lists 90,000 to 130,000 distinct CDR3 sequences, 9.5% to 13% of them singletons. The specimen was whole blood. The receptors originated from an adult who was a healthcare worker with PCR-confirmed SARS-CoV-2 infection or an uninfected control (not recorded which).

Many counts were recorded for this clonotype. The CDR3 region is CASSVGGGAPERNTGELFF. CDR3 nucleotide sequence: TGTGCCAGCAGCGTAGGGGGCGGGGCCCCTGAGAGGAACACCGGGGAGCTGTTTTTT. The chain has TRBV9 and TRBJ2-2, with D perhaps matching TRBD2 (6 bases). Germline V gene sequence: CDR1 SGDLS, CDR2 YYNGEE. CDR3 length: 19 residues. V dropped 0 bases and J dropped 1 base, with 19 bases sitting between them.

CDR3 amino acids: CASKGGPSYTEAFF. CDR3 DNA: TGTGCCAGCAAGGGCGGGCCTTCGTACACTGAAGCTTTCTTT. The V call is TRBV11-2, the J call TRBJ1-1; no clear D. V lost 7 bases and J lost 3, with 15 bases in between. The CDR3 sequence is 14 residues long. The V gene's germline CDR1 is SGHAT and CDR2 FQNNGV.

Only a few counts were recorded for this clonotype. The chain is built from TRBV11-2 and TRBJ2-7; the D call may be TRBD1 or TRBD2 (6 bases each). The V end lost 1 base, the J end lost 13 bases, and 17 bases lay between the germline ends. The germline V gene has CDR1 SGHAT and CDR2 FQNNGV. There are 13 residues in the CDR3. The CDR3 spells CASSLVGGTVQYF. The CDR3 DNA reads TGTGCCAGCAGCTTAGTAGGGGGGACTGTTCAATACTTC.

This clonotype appeared a few times. V gene TRBV27 combines with J gene TRBJ1-1; no reliable D call. CDR1 is MNHEY and CDR2 is SMNVEV in the germline V gene (reference sequence). The CDR3 is 15 residues long. V dropped 3 bases and J dropped 1 base, with 12 bases sitting between them. For the CDR3, the DNA is TGTGCCAGCAGTTTGACCCGCTATCCGAACACTGAAGCTTTCTTT. It codes for CASSLTRYPNTEAFF.

V gene TRBV5-1 combines with J gene TRBJ1-5; D is undetermined. This CDR3 is built from 15 residues. Per the germline V gene, CDR1 is SGHRS and CDR2 is YFSETQ. The V and J ends lost 3 bases and 2 bases respectively, with 12 bases between them. CDR3 in amino acids: CASSWAGEGNQPQHF. In DNA, the CDR3 is TGCGCCAGCAGCTGGGCGGGTGAGGGCAATCAGCCCCAGCATTTT.

In its sample, this clonotype was seen many times. The chain carries TRBV20-1 and TRBJ1-5; a weak D match, TRBD1 (5 bases). The CDR3 is 14 amino acids. Trimming removed 4 bases at V and 5 bases at J, with 15 bases between. Germline V gene data show CDR1 as DFQATT and CDR2 as SNEGSKA (reference sequence). This CDR3 reads CSAKHRSRDQPQHF. CDR3 coding DNA: TGCAGTGCTAAACACAGGAGCAGAGATCAGCCCCAGCATTTT.

This CDR3 is CAISELDGISRSETQYF. DNA for the CDR3: TGTGCCATCAGTGAGCTTGACGGAATTTCACGGAGCGAGACCCAGTACTTC. The V gene is TRBV10-3, the J gene TRBJ2-5, with no clear D. The CDR3 runs 17 residues. The germline CDR1 and CDR2 sequences are ENHRY and SYGVKD. Between the trimmed V and J ends, which lost 2 bases and 5 bases, there was a span of 21 bases.

This clonotype has a handful of counts. The chain links TRBV27 to TRBJ1-2; TRBD1 might be the D (6 bases). Germline V gene lookup returns CDR1 MNHEY and CDR2 SMNVEV (reference sequence). V dropped 5 bases and J dropped 2 bases, with 12 bases sitting between them. This CDR3 spans 14 amino acids. As DNA, the CDR3 is TGTGCCAGCAGTCTCCAAGGGGGAAACTATGGCTACACCTTC. This gives the protein CASSLQGGNYGYTF.

This clonotype was recorded a few times. The gene calls are TRBV5-1 and TRBJ1-5; D unresolved. Germline-derived CDR1 and CDR2 are SGHRS and YFSETQ. V lost 5 bases and J lost 4, with 16 bases in between. The CDR3 is made up of 15 amino acids. CDR3 nucleotide sequence: TGCGCCAGCAGGCCCGGATTCTCGAGGAATCAGCCCCAGCATTTT. It codes for CASRPGFSRNQPQHF.

The chain uses TRBV11-2 and TRBJ2-1; 11 nucleotides line up with TRBD2. The CDR3 sequence is 13 residues long. Germline CDR1 reads SGHAT; CDR2 reads FQNNGV. After removal of 6 bases from V and 5 bases from J, the junction contained 0 bases not matched to a gene. The CDR3 protein is CASRLAGDNEQFF. The DNA for the CDR3 is TGTGCCAGCAGACTAGCGGGAGACAATGAGCAGTTCTTC.

This clonotype was seen more than once but under ten times. The V gene is TRBV18, the J gene TRBJ1-2; D is ambiguous. The germline V gene encodes CDR1 KGHSH and CDR2 LQKENI. V lost 3 bases and J lost 0, with 11 bases in between. This CDR3 region has 15 residues. CDR3 region: CASSPEQETNYGYTF. CDR3 coding DNA: TGTGCCAGCTCACCCGAGCAAGAGACTAACTATGGCTACACCTTC.

A remark on this clonotype: With a much larger clone just one base away, this may be a read error. The V call is TRBV11-2, the J call TRBJ2-2; D is tentatively TRBD1 or TRBD2 (5 bases each). The length of the CDR3 is 15 residues. The germline V gene encodes CDR1 SGHAT and CDR2 FQNNGV. This CDR3 reads CASSPGTLNTRELFF. For the CDR3, the DNA is TGTGCCAGCAGCCCTGGGACGTTGAACACCAGGGAGCTGTTTTTT.

This clonotype was recorded a few times. V usage is TRBV6-2 or TRBV6-3 and J usage is TRBJ1-1, with D possibly matching TRBD1 (5 bases). This CDR3 region has 16 residues. V was pared by 4 bases and J by 0 bases, with 15 bases between. The germline V gene has CDR1 MNHEY and CDR2 SVGEGT. CDR3: CASSFSTEIMNTEAFF. CDR3 DNA: TGTGCCAGCAGTTTCTCGACAGAAATTATGAACACTGAAGCTTTCTTT.

J is TRBJ2-2 and V is TRBV3-1; tentative D call: TRBD2 (6 bases). The CDR3 totals 16 residues. CDR1 is LGHDT and CDR2 is YNNKEL in the germline V gene (reference sequence). The V gene lost 4 bases and the J gene lost 2 bases, with 14 bases spanning the gap. The CDR3 DNA sequence: TGTGCCAGCAGCCGGGCTATCGGGGGAAACACCGGGGAGCTGTTTTTT. Encoded protein: CASSRAIGGNTGELFF.

This clonotype appeared a few times. This sequence joins TRBV11-3 and TRBJ2-7, with 10 bases lining up with TRBD2. The germline V gene encodes CDR1 SGHNT and CDR2 YENEEA. This CDR3 is 15 amino acids long. J was trimmed by 4 bases and V by 1 base; bases with no gene match: 4. For the CDR3, the DNA is TGTGCCAGCAGCTTAGTAGCGGGAGGAAGATACGAGCAGTACTTC. The encoded protein is CASSLVAGGRYEQYF. Looking up the rest from reference TRBV11-3 and TRBJ2-7 gives the full variable domain: EAGVVQSPRYKIIEKKQPVAFWCNPISGHNTLYWYLQNLGQGPELLIRYENEEAVDDSQLPKDRFSAERLKGVDSTLKIQPAELGDSAVYLCASSLVAGGRYEQYFGPGTRLTVT.

The chain employs TRBV18 and TRBJ2-3; 14 bases align to TRBD2. The V and J ends lost 0 bases and 1 base, in that order; junction bases with no gene match: 6. The CDR3 sequence is 19 residues long. Germline CDR1 reads KGHSH; CDR2 reads LQKENI. The CDR3 spells CASSPPGTSGGRGTDTQYF. CDR3 coding DNA: TGTGCCAGCTCACCACCCGGGACTAGCGGGGGCCGGGGCACAGATACGCAGTATTTT. Full variable domain (rest looked up from reference TRBV18 and TRBJ2-3): NAGVMQNPRHLVRRRGQEARLRCSPMKGHSHVYWYRQLPEEGLKFMVYLQKENIIDESGMPKERFSAEFPKEGPSILRIQQVVRGDSAAYFCASSPPGTSGGRGTDTQYFGPGTRLTVL.

This clonotype was seen a few times. The chain couples TRBV5-5 to TRBJ1-1, with 9 nucleotides matching TRBD1. With V trimmed by 3 bases and J by 4 bases, 10 bases remained unmatched. Germline V gene data show CDR1 as SGHKS and CDR2 as YYEKEE (reference sequence). The CDR3 consists of 16 residues. This chain's CDR3 is CASSSGTGGAGTEAFF. CDR3 DNA: TGTGCCAGCAGCTCCGGCACAGGGGGCGCGGGCACTGAAGCTTTCTTT.

This clonotype was seen more than once but under ten times. The chain is built from TRBV7-9 and TRBJ2-1; D possibly corresponds to TRBD1 (5 bases). CDR3 length: 14 residues. CDR1 SEHNR and CDR2 FQNEAQ come from the germline V gene (reference sequence). The V end was cut by 1 base, the J end by 6 bases, with 10 bases between. CDR3 sequence (DNA): TGTGCCAGCAGCTTAGTAGACAGCTTCAATGAGCAGTTCTTC. Translation gives CASSLVDSFNEQFF.

This clonotype was found a few times. The chain employs TRBV4-1 and TRBJ1-4, with TRBD1 identical over 7 bases. The ends lost 5 bases at V and 7 bases at J; junction bases unmatched: 7. CDR3 size: 14 residues. Germline V CDR1 and CDR2: MGHRA, YSYEKL. The CDR3, as DNA: TGCGCCAGCAGCAGGACGGAGGGGGCTGAAAAACTGTTTTTT. It specifies CASSRTEGAEKLFF.

This clonotype was found a few times. V and J are TRBV19 and TRBJ2-1; possible D gene TRBD2, 5 bases. CDR1 is LNHDA, CDR2 SQIVND, per germline (reference sequence). CDR3 length: 12 amino acids. Trimming took off 11 bases at V and 0 bases at J, with 8 bases between the two ends. CDR3 protein: CAVTSSYNEQFF. The CDR3 bases are TGTGCCGTTACTAGCTCCTACAATGAGCAGTTCTTC.

The table lists this clonotype with a few counts. The genes are TRBV24-1 and TRBJ1-2, with 8 bases fitting TRBD1. Losses at the gene ends were 4 bases for V and 2 bases for J; bases not matched to a gene: 2. The germline V gene encodes CDR1 KGHDR and CDR2 SFDVKD. This CDR3 is 14 amino acids long. The CDR3, as DNA: TGTGCCACCAGTGACTACAGGGGGAACTATGGCTACACCTTC. Protein sequence: CATSDYRGNYGYTF.

This clonotype was seen many times. The chain couples TRBV7-9 to TRBJ2-3, with D uncertain. Trimming pared 5 bases from V and 6 bases from J, leaving 15 bases between. CDR3 length: 14 residues. Germline CDR1 reads SEHNR; CDR2 reads FQNEAQ (reference sequence). CDR3 bases: TGTGCCAGCAGCCGCCTTTTGCTCGGGGATACGCAGTATTTT. As protein: CASSRLLLGDTQYF.